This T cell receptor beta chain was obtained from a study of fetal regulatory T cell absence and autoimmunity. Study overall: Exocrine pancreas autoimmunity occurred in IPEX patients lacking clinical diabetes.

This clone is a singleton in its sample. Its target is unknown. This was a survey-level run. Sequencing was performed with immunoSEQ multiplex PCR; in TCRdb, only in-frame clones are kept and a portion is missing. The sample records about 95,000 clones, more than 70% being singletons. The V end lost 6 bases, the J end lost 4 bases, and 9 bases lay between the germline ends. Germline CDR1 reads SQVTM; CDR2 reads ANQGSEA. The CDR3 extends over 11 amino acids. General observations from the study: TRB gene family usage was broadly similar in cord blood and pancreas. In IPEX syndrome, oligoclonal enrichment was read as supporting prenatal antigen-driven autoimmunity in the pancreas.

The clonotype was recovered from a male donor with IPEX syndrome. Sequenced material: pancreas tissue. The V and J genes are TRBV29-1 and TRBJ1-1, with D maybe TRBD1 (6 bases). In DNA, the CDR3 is TGCAGCGTCGAGGGGGTCACTGAAGCTTTCTTT. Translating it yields CSVEGVTEAFF. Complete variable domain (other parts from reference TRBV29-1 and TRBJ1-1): SAVISQKPSRDICQRGTSLTIQCQVDSQVTMMFWYRQQPGQSLTLIATANQGSEATYESGFVIDKFPISRPNLTFSTLTVSNMSPEDSSIYLCSVEGVTEAFFGQGTRLTVV.